The 27 T cell receptor beta chains given below trace back to one sample, sequenced in a study of technical replicates of blood from four donors. The assay was immunoSEQ multiplex PCR, and TCRdb's table has in-frame clones only and misses some. This sample has around 50,000 clones, with 95% to 97% found just once. Sequenced material: T cells isolated from PBMCs. These receptors originate from a human donor in good health.

This clone showed up just once. The chain links TRBV4-3 to TRBJ1-2; D is possibly TRBD1 (5 bases). V was clipped by 0 bases and J by 4 bases, with 15 bases between them. Germline CDR1 reads LGHNA; CDR2 reads YSLEER. CDR3 length equals 16 residues. The CDR3 sequence is CASSQDTGRATYGYTF. For the CDR3, the DNA is TGCGCCAGCAGCCAAGATACCGGCAGGGCCACCTATGGCTACACCTTC.

The chain recombines TRBV4-1 with TRBJ1-5; 10 positions match TRBD1. V shed 4 bases and J 9 bases; nucleotides not matched to a gene: 9. The germline V gene has CDR1 MGHRA and CDR2 YSYEKL. The CDR3 is made up of 15 amino acids. In DNA, the CDR3 is TGCGCCAGCAGCCGGGAGGGGACAGGGGTATGGCCCCAGCATTTT. Amino acid sequence: CASSREGTGVWPQHF.

This chain joins TRBV10-3 and TRBJ2-2, with D maybe TRBD1 (5 bases). Germline V gene sequence: CDR1 ENHRY, CDR2 SYGVKD. V was pared by 9 bases and J by 3 bases, with 5 bases between. The CDR3 covers 11 residues. The CDR3, as DNA: TGTGCCATACAGGACACCGGGGAGCTGTTTTTT. The encoded protein is CAIQDTGELFF.

The chain employs TRBV2 and TRBJ2-5; TRBD1 is a possible D gene (5 bases). Germline lookup yields CDR1 SNHLY and CDR2 FYNNEI. Trimming removed 8 bases from V and 5 bases from J, with 15 bases in between. The CDR3 covers 13 residues. The CDR3 here is CASANFRVETQYF. The DNA for the CDR3 is TGTGCCAGCGCCAATTTCAGGGTTGAGACCCAGTACTTC.

J is TRBJ1-3 and V is TRBV6-5, with TRBD1 matching 10 bases. CDR3 length equals 15 residues. CDR1 and CDR2 (germline): MNHEY, SVGAGI. The trim removed 0 bases at V and 7 bases at J, leaving 3 bases unmatched. The CDR3 sequence: CASSYSRTGGNTIYF. The CDR3 nucleotides are TGTGCCAGCAGTTACTCAAGGACAGGGGGGAACACCATATATTTT.

The chain couples TRBV7-6 to TRBJ2-6; tentatively, D is TRBD1 (6 bases). The germline CDR1 and CDR2 sequences are SGHVS and FNYEAQ. The CDR3 is 14 amino acids. With 6 bases removed from V and 4 bases from J, the gap between germline ends came to 10 bases. CDR3 protein: CASSLGTGANVLTF. CDR3 nucleotide sequence: TGTGCCAGCAGTCTAGGGACAGGGGCCAACGTCCTGACTTTC.

The chain employs TRBV29-1 and TRBJ1-1; D is undetermined. The CDR3 totals 10 residues. V was clipped by 7 bases and J by 3 bases, with 6 bases between them. CDR1 is SQVTM, CDR2 ANQGSEA, per germline. CDR3 nucleotides: TGCAGCGCTAGTCACACTGAAGCTTTCTTT. This gives the protein CSASHTEAFF.

This sequence joins TRBV10-3 and TRBJ2-3, with 8 nucleotides matching TRBD2. Trimming cost V 3 bases and J 0 bases; bases outside gene matches: 2. Per the germline V gene, CDR1 is ENHRY and CDR2 is SYGVKD. The CDR3 is made up of 15 amino acids. The chain's CDR3 is CAISESSGSTDTQYF. DNA of the CDR3: TGTGCCATCAGTGAATCTAGCGGGAGCACAGATACGCAGTATTTT.

Here the CDR3 DNA reads TGTGCCAGCAGCCTTTTGGCCATGAACACTGAAGCTTTCTTT. Translated: CASSLLAMNTEAFF. This rearrangement joins TRBV6-6 to TRBJ1-1; D ambiguous. The length of the CDR3 is 14 residues. V was cut by 6 bases and J by 0 bases, with 11 bases left in between. Germline CDR1 reads MNHNY; CDR2 reads SVGAGI (reference sequence).

As to this clone: Other DNA sequences in the same sample also yield this CDR3. The V and J genes are TRBV28 and TRBJ2-7; 7 nucleotides align to TRBD2. This CDR3 is built from 14 residues. The trim removed 3 bases at V and 0 bases at J, leaving 2 bases unmatched. The germline V gene has CDR1 MDHEN and CDR2 SYDVKM. In DNA form, the CDR3 reads TGTGCCAGCAGTTTGAGCGGGGTCTCCTACGAGCAGTACTTC. Protein: CASSLSGVSYEQYF.

This clone was counted a single time. V usage is TRBV18 and J usage is TRBJ2-7; unclear D gene. Trimming stripped 3 bases from V and 3 bases from J, with 15 bases between. CDR1 KGHSH and CDR2 LQKENI come from the germline V gene. CDR3 length: 15 residues. In DNA form, the CDR3 reads TGTGCCAGCTCACCGTCTGCGGTGAATGGCTACGAGCAGTACTTC. Amino acid sequence: CASSPSAVNGYEQYF.

The V and J genes are TRBV5-4 and TRBJ2-3, with D possibly being TRBD2 (5 bases). The V gene lost 2 bases and the J gene lost 0 bases, with 10 bases spanning the gap. CDR3 size: 15 residues. CDR1 and CDR2 (germline): SGHNT, YYREEE (reference sequence). The CDR3 spells CASSLIGGSTDTQYF. The CDR3 nucleotides are TGTGCCAGCAGCTTAATTGGCGGGAGCACAGATACGCAGTATTTT. Complete variable domain (other parts from reference TRBV5-4 and TRBJ2-3): ETGVTQSPTHLIKTRGQQVTLRCSSQSGHNTVSWYQQALGQGPQFIFQYYREEENGRGNFPPRFSGLQFPNYSSELNVNALELDDSALYLCASSLIGGSTDTQYFGPGTRLTVL.

The chain links TRBV9 to TRBJ2-1; D is perhaps TRBD2 (6 bases). In germline, CDR1 is SGDLS, CDR2 YYNGEE. Trimming removed 1 base from V and 10 bases from J, with 9 bases in between. This CDR3 is 12 amino acids long. The CDR3 protein is CASSVTGVEQFF. Written as DNA, the CDR3 is TGTGCCAGCAGCGTAACGGGAGTAGAGCAGTTCTTC.

The rearrangement links TRBV2 to TRBJ2-1; 8 bases align to TRBD2. The CDR3 spans 14 residues. V trimming: 8 bases; J trimming: 8 bases; junction bases outside the gene matches: 11. Germline CDR1 SNHLY, CDR2 FYNNEI. The CDR3 loop reads CASLPGLGIYEQFF. The CDR3 nucleotides are TGTGCCAGCCTCCCGGGACTAGGCATTTATGAGCAGTTCTTC.

V is TRBV9 and J is TRBJ2-2; 9 bases fit TRBD2. With V trimmed by 6 bases and J by 2 bases, 8 bases remained unmatched. This CDR3 has 16 amino acids. Per the germline V gene, CDR1 is SGDLS and CDR2 is YYNGEE. CDR3 in amino acids: CASNLLAGVNTGELFF. Here the CDR3 DNA reads TGTGCCAGCAACCTTTTAGCGGGAGTTAACACCGGGGAGCTGTTTTTT.

V and J are TRBV6-5 and TRBJ1-5, with a tentative D call TRBD1 (5 bases). The CDR3 spans 14 residues. Germline-derived CDR1 and CDR2 are MNHEY and SVGAGI. The V end lost 3 bases, the J end lost 3 bases, and 9 bases lay between the germline ends. The CDR3, as DNA: TGTGCCAGCAGTTATGACGGACACAATCAGCCCCAGCATTTT. Its protein product is CASSYDGHNQPQHF.

The V and J genes are TRBV27 and TRBJ2-7; D not certain. Deletions cut 4 bases from V and 0 bases from J, with 10 bases between. CDR3 length: 14 amino acids. CDR1 MNHEY and CDR2 SMNVEV come from the germline V gene (reference sequence). The CDR3: CASSSHSNSYEQYF. CDR3 nucleotide sequence: TGTGCCAGCAGTTCCCACTCCAACTCCTACGAGCAGTACTTC.

V and J are TRBV10-3 and TRBJ2-2, with a tentative D call TRBD1 (6 bases). The germline V and J ends were trimmed by 6 bases and 5 bases, with 10 bases remaining between them. Germline CDR1 ENHRY, CDR2 SYGVKD. There are 13 residues in the CDR3. The CDR3 spells CAIRDSTTGELFF. In nucleotides, the CDR3 is TGTGCCATCAGGGACAGTACGACCGGGGAGCTGTTTTTT.

CDR3: CASRGDRELNTEAFF. The CDR3 DNA reads as TGTGCCAGCAGGGGGGACAGGGAACTGAACACTGAAGCTTTCTTT. The gene calls are TRBV6-1 and TRBJ1-1; 9 nucleotides agree with TRBD1. The CDR3 consists of 15 residues. V trimming: 6 bases; J trimming: 0 bases; junction bases outside the gene matches: 5. Germline V lookup: CDR1 MNHNS, CDR2 SASEGT.

The chain recombines TRBV7-2 with TRBJ2-7; TRBD2 agrees at 7 bases. V was pared by 6 bases and J by 2 bases, with 7 bases of the junction left unmatched. CDR3 length: 14 residues. From germline, CDR1 is SGHTA and CDR2 FQGNSA. The DNA for the CDR3 is TGTGCCAGCAGATTGACTAGCTGGACCTACGAGCAGTACTTC. Its protein is CASRLTSWTYEQYF.

In its sample, this clone was seen a few times. This sequence joins TRBV9 and TRBJ2-1; D is undetermined. Germline values: CDR1 SGDLS, CDR2 YYNGEE. V lost 0 bases, J lost 7 bases, and 8 bases lay in between. The length of the CDR3 is 13 residues. The CDR3 protein is CASSVAPGNEQFF. The CDR3 DNA reads as TGTGCCAGCAGCGTAGCACCCGGTAATGAGCAGTTCTTC.

The chain couples TRBV19 to TRBJ1-1, with 7 bases matching TRBD1. The CDR3 length is 14 residues. J gave up 7 bases and V 2 bases, and 7 bases lay outside the gene matches. Germline values: CDR1 LNHDA, CDR2 SQIVND (reference sequence). CDR3 in amino acids: CASSIRAGGFEAFF. CDR3 in DNA: TGTGCCAGTAGTATACGTGCAGGGGGGTTTGAAGCTTTCTTT. Full variable domain (outside the CDR3, taken from reference TRBV19 and TRBJ1-1): DGGITQSPKYLFRKEGQNVTLSCEQNLNHDAMYWYRQDPGQGLRLIYYSQIVNDFQKGDIAEGYSVSREKKESFPLTVTSAQKNPTAFYLCASSIRAGGFEAFFGQGTRLTVV.

This chain links TRBV7-2 with TRBJ2-7; weak D call: TRBD1 (6 bases). Germline V gene sequence: CDR1 SGHTA, CDR2 FQGNSA. V lost 4 bases and J 4 bases, leaving 8 bases between the germline ends. This CDR3 has 12 amino acids. The CDR3 DNA reads as TGTGCCAGCAGCTCGACAGGATACGAGCAGTACTTC. Translation: CASSSTGYEQYF.

V and J are TRBV11-2 and TRBJ2-7, with D hard to call. CDR3 length equals 14 residues. Germline loops: CDR1 SGHAT, CDR2 FQNNGV. Trimming stripped 5 bases from V and 3 bases from J, with 14 bases between. The chain's CDR3 is CASSVAGAYYEQYF. The CDR3 nucleotides read TGTGCCAGCAGCGTAGCAGGTGCTTACTACGAGCAGTACTTC.

The table lists this clone with a few counts. V usage is TRBV7-9 and J usage is TRBJ1-2; D is unresolved. Germline CDR1 is SEHNR and CDR2 is FQNEAQ (reference sequence). V was clipped by 1 base and J by 0 bases, with 9 bases between them. This CDR3 has 15 residues. This CDR3 reads CASSLGGGSNYGYTF. CDR3 bases: TGTGCCAGCAGCTTAGGTGGCGGCTCTAACTATGGCTACACCTTC. The variable domain in full, with the rest retrieved from reference TRBV7-9 and TRBJ1-2, is DTGVSQNPRHKITKRGQNVTFRCDPISEHNRLYWYRQTLGQGPEFLTYFQNEAQLEKSRLLSDRFSAERPKGSFSTLEIQRTEQGDSAMYLCASSLGGGSNYGYTFGSGTRLTVV.

This clone appeared a single time. This chain connects TRBV29-1 to TRBJ2-7, with TRBD2 as a possible D gene (5 bases). V was shortened by 7 bases and J by 1 base, with 14 bases between the two germline ends. CDR3 size: 13 residues. In germline, CDR1 is SQVTM, CDR2 ANQGSEA. The CDR3 region has the DNA TGCAGCGCCCTATCTCGGAGGTCCTACGAGCAGTACTTC. This translates into CSALSRRSYEQYF.

CDR3 coding DNA: TGCAGCGTTCGTTTAGGGGGCGGGGAGCTGTTTTTT. The encoded protein is CSVRLGGGELFF. V usage is TRBV29-1 and J usage is TRBJ2-2; maybe TRBD1 (6 bases). V lost 5 bases and J 7 bases, leaving 11 bases between the germline ends. Germline V gene sequence: CDR1 SQVTM, CDR2 ANQGSEA. The length of the CDR3 is 12 residues.